The present T cell receptor (beta chain) was sequenced within a study of response to subunit inactivated influenza vaccine. Whole-study findings and limits: Each seasonal influenza vaccination recruits few new T cells, the authors suggested.

This clonotype showed up just a few times. Its antigen is unidentified. A single record per CDR3 protein comes from TCRdb applying MiXCR to the RT-PCR reads. The sample lists about 520,000 distinct CDR3 sequences; 9.5% to 12% were seen once. There are 15 residues in the CDR3. CDR1 and CDR2 from the germline V gene are LGHNA and YNFKEQ. The ends lost 0 bases at V and 0 bases at J; junction bases unmatched: 2. The chain couples TRBV4-2 to TRBJ2-7; 7 bases are a match to TRBD1. The TCR sequence derives from a man in his fifties who received an inactivated influenza vaccine. The specimen comprised PBMCs from blood, sampled around seven weeks after vaccination. The DNA for the CDR3 is TGTGCCAGCAGCCAAGATGGGGACAGCTCCTACGAGCAGTACTTC. This encodes CASSQDGDSSYEQYF.